This T cell receptor (beta chain) was obtained from a study of cytomegalovirus exposure and HLA in healthy donors. Study results and caveats: Most of the TCR beta V segments (in an earlier analysis) were productive either about 87% or about 30% of the time. Later analysis indicated greater clonal expansion among HLA-associated TCR beta chains than among equally common other chains.

The CDR3 runs to 18 residues. Trimming pared 4 bases from V and 4 bases from J, leaving 23 bases between. In germline, CDR1 is PRHDT, CDR2 FYEKMQ (reference sequence). Turning to this clone: Its target is not known.

PCR involved 60 Vbeta and 13 Jbeta primers. The repertoire was sequenced with immunoSEQ multiplex PCR; TCRdb's copy has only in-frame clones and lacks some. The data contain about 120,000 clones, over 70% of them singletons. This clonotype was obtained from a man aged 18 to 35 in good health and CMV-seropositive. The chain employs TRBV13 and TRBJ2-1; perhaps TRBD1 as D (7 bases). The specimen sequenced was PBMCs. CDR3 in DNA: TGTGCCAGCAGCTCATCCAGGGGGGTACAGGATAATTACAATGAGCAGTTCTTC. Its protein is CASSSSRGVQDNYNEQFF.